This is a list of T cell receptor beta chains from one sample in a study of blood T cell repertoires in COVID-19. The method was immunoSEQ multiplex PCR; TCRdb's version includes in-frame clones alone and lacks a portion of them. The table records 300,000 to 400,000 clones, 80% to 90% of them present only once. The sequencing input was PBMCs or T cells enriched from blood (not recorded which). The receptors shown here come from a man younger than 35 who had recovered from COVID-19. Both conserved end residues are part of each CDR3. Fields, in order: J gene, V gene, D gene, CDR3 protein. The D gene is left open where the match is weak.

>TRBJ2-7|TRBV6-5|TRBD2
CASSYSLGGGVYEQYF
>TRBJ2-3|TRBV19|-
CASHQASRGTDTQYF
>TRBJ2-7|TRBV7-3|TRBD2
CASSKGEGYEQYF
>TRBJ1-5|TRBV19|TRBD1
CASSIGQGNQPQHF
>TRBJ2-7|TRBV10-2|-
CASRTYPYEQYF
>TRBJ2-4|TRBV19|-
CASSIELMGAPQERPNIQYF
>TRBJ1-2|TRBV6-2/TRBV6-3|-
CASSRVRGGYTF
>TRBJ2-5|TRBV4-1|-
CASSQDQGNGAQYF
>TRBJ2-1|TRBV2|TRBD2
CASSGTSGGVEQFF
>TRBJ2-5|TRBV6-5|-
CASSYRETQYF
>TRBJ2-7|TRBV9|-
CASSQGPEGGEQYF
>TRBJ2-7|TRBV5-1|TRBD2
CASSSAGTNRLEQYF
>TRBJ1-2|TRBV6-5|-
CASILEARRGYTF
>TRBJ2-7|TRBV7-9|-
CASSLGENPYYEQYF
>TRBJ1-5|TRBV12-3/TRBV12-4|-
CASSPQIQPQHF
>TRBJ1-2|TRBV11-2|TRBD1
CASSSRLAGQGTGVNGYTF
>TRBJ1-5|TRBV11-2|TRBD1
CASSLAGQDLWPQHF
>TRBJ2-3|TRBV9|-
CASSVAGGGSDTQYF
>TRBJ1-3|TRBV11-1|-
CASALGTGNIIYF
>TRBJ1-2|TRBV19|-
CASSIGQNGYTF
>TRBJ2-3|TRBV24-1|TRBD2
CATSDVSSGSREDTQYF
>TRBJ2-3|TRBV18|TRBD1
CASSPPNRGTDTQYF
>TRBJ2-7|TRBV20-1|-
CSARARYEQYF
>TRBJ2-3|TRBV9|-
CASSVEGRKNKFADTQYF
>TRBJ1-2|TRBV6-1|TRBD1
CASSEVPTGVYGYTF
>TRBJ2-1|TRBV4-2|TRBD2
CASSRRPGTSGNEQFF
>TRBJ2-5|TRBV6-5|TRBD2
CASSGTSRKETQYF
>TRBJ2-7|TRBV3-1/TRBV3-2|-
CASSQRASVEQYF
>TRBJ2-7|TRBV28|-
CASSVGTVGYEQYF
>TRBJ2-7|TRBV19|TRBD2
CASSLTGTSGYEQYF
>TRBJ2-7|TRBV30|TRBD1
CAWSLKTGTGRNEQYF
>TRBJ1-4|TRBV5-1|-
CASSLVATATNEKLFF
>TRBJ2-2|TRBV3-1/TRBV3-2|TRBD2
CASSPTSGTNTGELFF
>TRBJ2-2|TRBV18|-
CASSPPSRVATGELFF
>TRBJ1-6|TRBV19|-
CASSIVAETNSPLHF
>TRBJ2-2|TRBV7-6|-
CASSFRQGGTGELFF
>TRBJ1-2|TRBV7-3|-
CASSLRAGQDYGYTF
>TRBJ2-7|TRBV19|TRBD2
CASSKRGPSYEQYF
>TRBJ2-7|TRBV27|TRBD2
CASSSLGLAGVSSEQYF
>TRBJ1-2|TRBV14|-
CASSQGQAYGYTF
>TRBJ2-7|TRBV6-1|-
CASSEGLGDSYEQYF
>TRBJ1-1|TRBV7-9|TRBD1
CASSFGQGAGSTEAFF
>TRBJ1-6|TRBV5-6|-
CASSDRYNSPLHF
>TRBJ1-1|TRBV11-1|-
CASSRTVEAFF
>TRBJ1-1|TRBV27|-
CASSLGGKNTEAFF
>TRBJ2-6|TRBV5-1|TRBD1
CASSQGRQGLSGANVLTF
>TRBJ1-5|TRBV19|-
CASTQGSQPQHF
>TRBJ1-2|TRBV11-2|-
CASSPITGLGYGYTF
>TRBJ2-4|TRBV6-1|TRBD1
CASSEMGTGVAKNIQYF
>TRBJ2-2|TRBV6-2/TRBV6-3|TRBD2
CASSYGLAGTGELFF
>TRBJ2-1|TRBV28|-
CASSFPGLYNEQFF
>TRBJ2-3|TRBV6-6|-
CASKAGSRGSTDTQYF
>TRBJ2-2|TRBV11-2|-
CASSLVFQRAITGELFF